Following are 7 T cell receptor beta chains from one sample sequenced in a study of T cell responses to AZD1222 COVID-19 vaccine. Some clones are missing from TCRdb's copy, which holds only in-frame ones; the method was immunoSEQ multiplex PCR. The sample holds roughly 150,000 clones, approximately 92% seen once. Source: peripheral blood, taken on day 0 of AZD1222 vaccination. These receptor sequences come from an adult in good health.

This rearrangement joins TRBV4-1 to TRBJ1-2; 8 bases fit TRBD1. The germline V gene has CDR1 MGHRA and CDR2 YSYEKL. Trimming removed 3 bases from V and 6 bases from J; junction bases left unmatched: 15. The CDR3 runs 17 residues. CDR3 region: CASSHLDRALFSDGYTF. Here the CDR3 DNA reads TGCGCCAGCAGCCACCTGGACAGGGCGTTATTTTCGGATGGCTACACCTTC.

The genes are TRBV29-1 and TRBJ2-7, with D unclear. The length of the CDR3 is 11 residues. V was pared by 5 bases and J by 3 bases, with 8 bases between. From germline, CDR1 is SQVTM and CDR2 ANQGSEA. The CDR3 coding sequence is TGCAGCGTTCAGGTGCTCTACGAGCAGTACTTC. Translating gives CSVQVLYEQYF.

This chain links TRBV19 with TRBJ1-1; D not certain. CDR3 size: 15 residues. Germline V gene data show CDR1 as LNHDA and CDR2 as SQIVND (reference sequence). With 2 bases removed from V and 0 bases from J, the gap between germline ends came to 10 bases. CDR3: CASSIYEGVNTEAFF. For the CDR3, the DNA is TGTGCCAGTAGTATATACGAAGGTGTGAACACTGAAGCTTTCTTT. Using reference TRBV19 and TRBJ1-1 for the parts outside the CDR3, the full variable domain is DGGITQSPKYLFRKEGQNVTLSCEQNLNHDAMYWYRQDPGQGLRLIYYSQIVNDFQKGDIAEGYSVSREKKESFPLTVTSAQKNPTAFYLCASSIYEGVNTEAFFGQGTRLTVV.

The V gene is TRBV5-4, the J gene TRBJ1-1; tentatively, D is TRBD1 (5 bases). Germline V gene lookup returns CDR1 SGHNT and CDR2 YYREEE (reference sequence). The CDR3 sequence is 15 residues long. The V end lost 2 bases, the J end lost 0 bases, and 11 bases lay between the germline ends. CDR3 coding DNA: TGTGCCAGCAGCTTCGACAGCCCAATGAACACTGAAGCTTTCTTT. Translating it yields CASSFDSPMNTEAFF.

The V and J genes are TRBV2 and TRBJ1-2; TRBD1 is a possible D gene (6 bases). V was shortened by 5 bases and J by 0 bases, with 19 bases between the two germline ends. The CDR3 spans 17 residues. Germline CDR1 is SNHLY and CDR2 is FYNNEI. CDR3 bases: TGTGCCAGCAGTCCCTCGAGGACAGTGTTAGCTAACTATGGCTACACCTTC. Residues: CASSPSRTVLANYGYTF. The complete variable domain, with remaining parts taken from reference TRBV2 and TRBJ1-2, reads EPEVTQTPSHQVTQMGQEVILRCVPISNHLYFYWYRQILGQKVEFLVSFYNNEISEKSEIFDDQFSVERPDGSNFTLKIRSTKLEDSAMYFCASSPSRTVLANYGYTFGSGTRLTVV.

Notes on this clone: One end of the junction varies from germline; a read error may be responsible. Other DNA sequences in this specimen translate into the identical CDR3. J is TRBJ1-6 and V is TRBV28, with TRBD1 matching over 7 bases. This CDR3 has 14 amino acids. Germline CDR1 MDHEN, CDR2 SYDVKM. CDR3 amino acids: CASSLGTDNSPLHF. As DNA, the CDR3 is TGCGCCAGCAGTTTGGGGACAGATAATTCACCCCTCCACTTT. Together with reference TRBV28 and TRBJ1-6, the CDR3 gives the full variable domain: DVKVTQSSRYLVKRTGEKVFLECVQDMDHENMFWYRQDPGLGLRLIYFSYDVKMKEKGDIPEGYSVSREKKERFSLILESASTNQTSMYLCASSLGTDNSPLHFGNGTRLTVT.

V is TRBV3-1 (or the pseudogene TRBV3-2) and J is TRBJ1-2, with D possibly matching TRBD1 (5 bases). Germline values: CDR1 LGHDT, CDR2 YNNKEL (reference sequence). The CDR3 extends over 15 amino acids. V was cut by 0 bases and J by 2 bases, with 10 bases left in between. CDR3 coding DNA: TGTGCCAGCAGCCAAGAAGGTAGGGGCAACTATGGCTACACCTTC. The encoded protein is CASSQEGRGNYGYTF.